Detailed here is one T cell receptor (beta chain). This clonotype was observed many times. Its antigen target is currently unknown. The sample holds no much larger clone one base away, and base qualities are not on file. The source of the sample is a study of T cell repertoires in cytomegalovirus infection (dated by TCRdb to between 2018 and 2021). Context from the whole study: Because public TCR beta signatures pointed to carriage of CMV infection together with the matching HLA type, the HLA type of each donor mattered for the analysis.

Summary of the overall study and its limitations: Cumulative frequency of public TCR beta family members discriminated carriers of CMV infection plus the relevant HLA type in this cohort and an independent approximately 360-donor cohort. The ex vivo response was dominated by HLA-C-restricted CMV-specific TCR beta clonotypes, and the single most frequent clonotype in two of eight donors was supplied by these HLA-C-restricted clonotypes.

The data were produced on an Illumina HiSeq 1500. TCRdb reanalyzed the raw reads on its own, using fastp at Q25 for trimming and MiXCR for clone calling, and kept in-frame beta chains. Entries that share a CDR3 protein sequence are merged under the most common genes and DNA. This sample is represented by roughly 200,000 distinct CDR3 sequences; roughly 9% of them were singletons. The top ten clones comprise about 4.6% of the sample. CDR1 SGHTA and CDR2 FQGNSA are derived from the germline V gene. Including the terminal cysteine and phenylalanine, the CDR3 comprises 15 residues. Of all the DNA, just the CDR3 is kept, 45 bases in frame from base 1. V loses 2 bases of germline sequence and J loses 2 bases, and the interval between the two ends is 12 bases.

This receptor chain uses TRBV7-2 and TRBJ1-1; the D gene remains uncertain. Specimen: PBMCs. This TCR was recovered from a human donor in good health (CMV status not recorded). Some clones in this sample may be carry-over from other donors' samples. The CDR3 protein is CASSLFSQTNTEAFF. The base sequence is TGTGCCAGCAGCTTATTTAGTCAGACCAACACTGAAGCTTTCTTT.